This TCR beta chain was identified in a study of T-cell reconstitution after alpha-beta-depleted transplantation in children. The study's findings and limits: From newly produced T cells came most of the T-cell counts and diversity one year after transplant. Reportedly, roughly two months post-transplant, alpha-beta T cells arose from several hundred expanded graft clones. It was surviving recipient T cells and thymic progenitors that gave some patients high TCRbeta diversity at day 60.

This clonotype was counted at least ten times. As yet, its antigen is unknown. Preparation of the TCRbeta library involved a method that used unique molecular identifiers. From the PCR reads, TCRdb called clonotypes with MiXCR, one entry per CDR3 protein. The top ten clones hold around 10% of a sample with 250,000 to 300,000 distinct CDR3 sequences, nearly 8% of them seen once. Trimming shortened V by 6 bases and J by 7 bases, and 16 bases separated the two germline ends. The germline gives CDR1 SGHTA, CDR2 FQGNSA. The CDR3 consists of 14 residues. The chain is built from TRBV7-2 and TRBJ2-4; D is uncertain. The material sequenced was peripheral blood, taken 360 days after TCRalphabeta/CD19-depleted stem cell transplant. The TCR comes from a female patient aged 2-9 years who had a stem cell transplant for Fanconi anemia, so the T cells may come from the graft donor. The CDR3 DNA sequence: TGTGCCAGCAGATCCCCCCCGGTGGAGAACATTCAGTACTTC. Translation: CASRSPPVENIQYF.